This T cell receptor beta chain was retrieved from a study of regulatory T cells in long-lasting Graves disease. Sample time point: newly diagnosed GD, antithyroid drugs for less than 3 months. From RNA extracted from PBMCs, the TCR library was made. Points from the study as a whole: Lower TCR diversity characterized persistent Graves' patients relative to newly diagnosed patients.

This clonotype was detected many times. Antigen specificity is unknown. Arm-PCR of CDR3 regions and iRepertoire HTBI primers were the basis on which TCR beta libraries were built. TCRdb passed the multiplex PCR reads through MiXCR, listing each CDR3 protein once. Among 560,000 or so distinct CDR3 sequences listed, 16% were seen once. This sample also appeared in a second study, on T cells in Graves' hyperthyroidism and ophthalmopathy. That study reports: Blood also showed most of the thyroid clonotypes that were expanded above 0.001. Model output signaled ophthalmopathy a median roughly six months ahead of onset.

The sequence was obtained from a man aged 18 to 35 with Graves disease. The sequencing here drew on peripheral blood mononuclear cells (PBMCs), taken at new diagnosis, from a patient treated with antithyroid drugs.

CDR3 protein: CASRQSSYNEQFF. The CDR3 nucleotides are TGTGCCAGCAGACAGAGCTCCTACAATGAGCAGTTCTTC. This rearrangement joins TRBV27 to TRBJ2-1; no reliable D call. V lost 6 bases to trimming and J lost 0 bases, with 6 bases between them. Germline V gene lookup returns CDR1 MNHEY and CDR2 SMNVEV (reference sequence). The CDR3 totals 13 residues.